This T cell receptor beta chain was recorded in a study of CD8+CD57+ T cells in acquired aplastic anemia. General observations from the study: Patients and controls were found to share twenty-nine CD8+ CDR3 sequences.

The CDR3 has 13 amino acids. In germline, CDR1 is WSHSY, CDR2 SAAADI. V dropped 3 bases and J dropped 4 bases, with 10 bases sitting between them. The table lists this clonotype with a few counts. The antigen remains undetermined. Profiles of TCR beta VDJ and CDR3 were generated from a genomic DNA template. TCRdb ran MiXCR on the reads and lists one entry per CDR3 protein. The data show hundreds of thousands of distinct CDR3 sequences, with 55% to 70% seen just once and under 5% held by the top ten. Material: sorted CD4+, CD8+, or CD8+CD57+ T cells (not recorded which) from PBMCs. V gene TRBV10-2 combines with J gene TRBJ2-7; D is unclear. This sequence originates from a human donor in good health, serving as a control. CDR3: CASSDRKPYEQYF. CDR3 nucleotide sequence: TGCGCCAGCAGTGACAGAAAGCCTTACGAGCAGTACTTC.